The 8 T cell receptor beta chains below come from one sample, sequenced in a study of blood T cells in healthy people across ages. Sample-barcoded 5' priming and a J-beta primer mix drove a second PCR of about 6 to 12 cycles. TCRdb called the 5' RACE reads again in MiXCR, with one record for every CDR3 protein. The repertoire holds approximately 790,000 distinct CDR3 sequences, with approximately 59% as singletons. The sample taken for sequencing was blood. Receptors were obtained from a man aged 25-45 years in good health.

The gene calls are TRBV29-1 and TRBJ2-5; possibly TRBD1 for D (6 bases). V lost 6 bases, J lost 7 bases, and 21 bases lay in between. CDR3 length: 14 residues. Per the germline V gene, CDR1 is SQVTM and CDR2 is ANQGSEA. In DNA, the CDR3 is TGCAGCGTGAACCGGGACACCCATTTCGGGACCCAGTACTTC. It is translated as CSVNRDTHFGTQYF.

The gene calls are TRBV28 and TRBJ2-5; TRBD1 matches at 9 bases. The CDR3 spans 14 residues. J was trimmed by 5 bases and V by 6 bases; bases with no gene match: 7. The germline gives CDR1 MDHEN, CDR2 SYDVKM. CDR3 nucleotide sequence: TGTGCCAGCAGGCTAGGGACAGGGTTGGAGACCCAGTACTTC. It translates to CASRLGTGLETQYF. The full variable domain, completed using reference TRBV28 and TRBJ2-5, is DVKVTQSSRYLVKRTGEKVFLECVQDMDHENMFWYRQDPGLGLRLIYFSYDVKMKEKGDIPEGYSVSREKKERFSLILESASTNQTSMYLCASRLGTGLETQYFGPGTRLLVL.

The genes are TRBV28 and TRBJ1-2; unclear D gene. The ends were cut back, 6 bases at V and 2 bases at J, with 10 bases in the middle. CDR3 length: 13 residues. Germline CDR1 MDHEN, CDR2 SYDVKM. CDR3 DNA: TGTGCCAGCAGCCCGCATTCAAACTATGGCTACACCTTC. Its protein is CASSPHSNYGYTF.

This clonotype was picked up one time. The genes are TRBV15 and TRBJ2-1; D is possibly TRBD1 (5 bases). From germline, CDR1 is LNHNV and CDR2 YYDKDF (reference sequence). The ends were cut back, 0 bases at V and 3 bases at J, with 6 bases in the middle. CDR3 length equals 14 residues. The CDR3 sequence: CATSREDNYNEQFF. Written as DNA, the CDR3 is TGTGCCACCAGCAGAGAGGACAACTACAATGAGCAGTTCTTC. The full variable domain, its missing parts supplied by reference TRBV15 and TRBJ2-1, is DAMVIQNPRYQVTQFGKPVTLSCSQTLNHNVMYWYQQKSSQAPKLLFHYYDKDFNNEADTPDNFQSRRPNTSFCFLDIRSPGLGDTAMYLCATSREDNYNEQFFGPGTRLTVL.

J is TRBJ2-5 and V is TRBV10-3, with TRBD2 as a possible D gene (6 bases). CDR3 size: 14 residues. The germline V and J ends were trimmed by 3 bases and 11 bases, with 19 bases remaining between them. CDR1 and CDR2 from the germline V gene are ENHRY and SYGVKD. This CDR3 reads CAISEPGLDNEQYF. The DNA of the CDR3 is TGTGCCATCAGTGAACCGGGACTGGACAATGAGCAGTACTTC.

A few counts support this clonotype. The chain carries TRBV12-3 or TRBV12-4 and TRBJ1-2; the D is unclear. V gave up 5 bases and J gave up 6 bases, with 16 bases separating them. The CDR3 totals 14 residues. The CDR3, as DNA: TGTGCCAGCAGTCCCTCCGGGAGGGAACATGGCTACACCTTC. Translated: CASSPSGREHGYTF.

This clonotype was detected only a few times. The chain's CDR3 is CASSYSGGDGAQYF. The CDR3 DNA follows: TGTGCCAGCAGTTACTCGGGTGGGGACGGGGCCCAGTACTTC. The J gene is TRBJ2-5, the V gene TRBV6-2 or TRBV6-3; the D gene could be TRBD1 or TRBD2 (5 bases each). Germline lookup yields CDR1 MNHEY and CDR2 SVGEGT. The CDR3 loop spans 14 amino acids. The ends were cut back, 0 bases at V and 9 bases at J, with 14 bases in the middle.

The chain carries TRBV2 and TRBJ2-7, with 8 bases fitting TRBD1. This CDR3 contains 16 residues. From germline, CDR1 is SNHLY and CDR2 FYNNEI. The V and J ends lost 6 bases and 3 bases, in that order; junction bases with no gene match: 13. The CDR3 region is CASRTHRGAGDYEQYF. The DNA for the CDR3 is TGTGCCAGCAGGACTCACAGGGGGGCTGGGGACTACGAGCAGTACTTC.